This T cell receptor (beta chain) comes out of a study of OX40 agonist ivuxolimab in advanced cancers. With respect to the entire study: The costimulatory receptor OX40 (CD134) was targeted by ivuxolimab, a fully human IgG2 agonistic monoclonal antibody. Partial responses were achieved by three dose-escalation patients, of whom one had hepatocellular carcinoma and two had cutaneous melanoma. The point of sequencing TCRbeta in the periphery was to test whether ivuxolimab changed TCR sequence diversity and drove clonal T-cell expansion. Of the 50 to 55 patients in dose escalation, 19 had hepatocellular carcinoma, roughly 15 had melanoma, 9 had renal cell carcinoma and 9 had head and neck cancer. The paper describes the monotherapy dose-escalation part (N = 52 patients) of the phase I trial of ivuxolimab. In the dose-escalation cohort, around four fifths of patients were male, and the mean age was approximately 55 years, with a range of roughly 20 to 85. Intravenous ivuxolimab was administered to patients every 2 weeks at six dose levels: 0.01, 0.1, 0.3, 1.5, 3 and 10 mg/kg. Patients were allowed to have had prior anti-PD-1, anti-PD-L1 or anti-CTLA-4 therapy, and around 37% of the dose-escalation patients had previously received checkpoint inhibitors.

Patients with autoimmune disease history or receiving systemic immunosuppression were excluded from the trial. Peripheral blood for TCR sequencing was drawn from every dose cohort at baseline, at cycle 4 day 1 and at cycle 7 day 1. The samples were drawn from a first-in-human, open-label, multicenter phase I dose-escalation trial of ivuxolimab. The trial enrolled adults with locally advanced or metastatic head and neck squamous cell, hepatocellular, melanoma or renal cell carcinoma. Before TCR sequencing, CD4+ and CD8+ T cells were separately sorted from peripheral blood. Genomic DNA was isolated from the sorted cells so that the TCRbeta CDR3 region could be sequenced. TCRbeta CDR3 regions were sequenced using the immunoSEQ Assay. TCRdb stores this immuneACCESS table with in-frame sequences only. Part of the clones is absent; in the studies checked, under half of the shortfall reflects unresolved V genes, and no reason is known for the rest. Present in this sample are 100,000 or so clones, around 96% of which were seen just once. The ten largest clones capture 2% of the sample.

CDR1 and CDR2 are read off the germline V gene as SGHVS and FQNEAQ. V is pared back by 1 base and J by 0 bases, with 12 bases lying between the germline termini. Counted from cysteine to phenylalanine, this CDR3 has 16 amino acids. Only the CDR3 part of the read is kept: 48 bases, read in frame from the first base. On the study overall, not on this receptor specifically: On average, CD8+ T cells showed more expanded clones than CD4+ T cells after ivuxolimab. In partial responders in the 0.1-3.0 mg/kg groups, normalized peripheral clonal expansion was found to be among the lowest, especially among CD8+ T cells. Low levels of normalized T-cell clonal expansion were also seen in some patients who did not respond. Clonal expansion of both CD4+ and CD8+ blood T cells was observed from baseline to week 6 at doses 0.1 to 3.0 mg/kg. Antigen specificity was not determined for the clonally expanded peripheral T cells.

As for this clone: What this receptor recognizes is not known. No base-level quality is on record; no much larger clone is a single base apart.

The receptor was isolated from an adult with an advanced solid tumor such as melanoma, head and neck, liver or kidney cancer. The starting material was CD4+ or CD8+ T cells sorted from blood, obtained in a trial of the OX40 agonist ivuxolimab. Rearrangement joined TRBV7-8 to TRBJ1-1; the D segment could be TRBD1, given 5 matching bases. For the CDR3, the sequence is CASSLVGGGVNTEAFF. Here is the DNA: TGTGCCAGCAGCTTAGTCGGGGGAGGCGTGAACACTGAAGCTTTCTTT.